This T cell receptor beta chain was obtained from a study of blood T cells in healthy people across ages. A J-beta primer mix and a sample-barcoded 5' primer were used in a second PCR of about 6 to 12 cycles. MiXCR was run by TCRdb on the 5' RACE reads, yielding one entry per CDR3 protein. This sample carries hundreds of thousands of distinct CDR3 sequences, 29% of them seen once, and the ten largest clones take 15% to 20%. The CDR3 is 18 amino acids. Germline values: CDR1 MNHEY, CDR2 SVGEGT. With V trimmed by 10 bases and J by 0 bases, 15 bases remained unmatched. This clonotype has a count of ten or more.

The sequencing sample was made of blood. The origin of this receptor is a woman older than 75 in good health. The gene calls are TRBV6-2 or TRBV6-3 and TRBJ2-6; 7 bases map to TRBD2. In DNA, the CDR3 is TGTGCCACCGCGGGTGGCCCCGGGGGGACCTCTGGGGCCAACGTCCTGACTTTC. Protein product: CATAGGPGGTSGANVLTF.